The entry below gives a single T cell receptor beta chain sequence along with its context. Its target is not known. This sample is drawn from a study of blood T cells in healthy people across ages. Findings and limits, study-wide: PBMCs went unsorted, and a conclusive naive versus antigen-experienced comparison was therefore prevented. The study found more naive CD4+ cells and higher diversity in long-lived than aged donors.

Alongside a J-beta primer mix, a sample-barcoded 5' primer served in a second PCR lasting roughly 6 to 11 cycles. A template-switch adaptor containing 12 random nucleotides labeled each cDNA molecule. TCRdb analysed the 5' RACE reads with MiXCR anew, one entry per CDR3 protein. The data hold about 1.5 million distinct CDR3 sequences, with roughly two fifths observed a single time. Germline V CDR1 and CDR2: MNHEY, SVGAGI. Between the trimmed V and J ends, which lost 2 bases and 7 bases, there was a span of 14 bases. The CDR3 consists of 14 residues. The receptor was derived from a woman aged 18-29 years in good health. The sample taken for sequencing was blood. The chain has TRBV6-5 and TRBJ1-1; no clear D gene. The CDR3 nucleotides read TGTGCCAGCAGTTACACGTCCTTGGCAGATGAAGCTTTCTTT. It yields the protein CASSYTSLADEAFF.